The 30 T cell receptor beta chains reported below all come from one sample, sequenced in a study of blood T cell repertoires in COVID-19. The table came from immunoSEQ multiplex PCR; TCRdb's copy has only in-frame clones and leaves some out. The sample yields around 160,000 clones, over 80% seen once. Source material: peripheral blood. The receptors derive from an elderly man with acute or convalescent COVID-19.

This chain uses TRBV25-1 with TRBJ1-2, with D perhaps matching TRBD1 (5 bases). V was cut by 5 bases and J by 8 bases, with 15 bases left in between. In germline, CDR1 is MGHDK, CDR2 SYGVNS. CDR3 length: 13 amino acids. This CDR3 reads CASSKDRANGYTF. CDR3 coding DNA: TGTGCCAGCAGTAAAGACAGAGCCAACGGCTACACCTTC.

V gene TRBV10-3 combines with J gene TRBJ2-6, with 7 positions matching TRBD1. The ends lost 4 bases at V and 4 bases at J; junction bases unmatched: 4. The CDR3 extends over 15 amino acids. The germline gives CDR1 ENHRY, CDR2 SYGVKD. Here the CDR3 reads CAISGTGVGANVLTF. The CDR3 region has the DNA TGTGCCATCAGTGGAACAGGGGTCGGGGCCAACGTCCTGACTTTC.

The V and J genes are TRBV6-5 and TRBJ1-1, with 8 bases lining up with TRBD1. Trimming took 5 bases from V and 10 from J; bases not matched to a gene: 12. Germline CDR1 reads MNHEY; CDR2 reads SVGAGI. The CDR3 has 14 residues. CDR3 DNA: TGTGCCAGCAGTAGGACAGGGAGTTCCGTCGGAGCTTTCTTT. The encoded protein is CASSRTGSSVGAFF.

The genes are TRBV6-4 and TRBJ2-1, with 10 bases matching TRBD2. The CDR3 contains 14 residues. With V trimmed by 5 bases and J by 8 bases, 6 bases remained unmatched. Germline-derived CDR1 and CDR2 are MRHNA and SNTAGT. The CDR3 here is CASSSSGGADEQFF. Written as DNA, the CDR3 is TGTGCCAGCAGTTCAAGCGGGGGGGCGGATGAGCAGTTCTTC.

In this sample, this clone turned up a few times. The chain recombines TRBV11-2 with TRBJ1-2, with 8 bases matching TRBD1. The CDR3 is 15 amino acids. Germline V CDR1 and CDR2: SGHAT, FQNNGV. Trimming took 1 base from V and 7 from J; bases not matched to a gene: 8. CDR3 loop: CASSLGGRGQGGYTF. CDR3 in DNA: TGTGCCAGCAGCTTAGGAGGCAGGGGGCAGGGTGGCTACACCTTC.

The V and J genes are TRBV2 and TRBJ2-7, with 10 bases lining up with TRBD1. V dropped 9 bases and J dropped 5; count of bases not matched to a gene: 16. Germline V CDR1 and CDR2: SNHLY, FYNNEI. The CDR3 extends over 16 amino acids. CDR3: CASSRQGQGTRDEQYF. Written as DNA, the CDR3 is TGTGCCAGTTCGAGGCAGGGACAGGGGACCAGGGACGAGCAGTACTTC.

V and J are TRBV28 and TRBJ2-7; D possibly corresponds to TRBD2 (6 bases). Germline-derived CDR1 and CDR2 are MDHEN and SYDVKM. Trimming cost V 1 base and J 6 bases, with 13 bases left between them. The CDR3 is 14 residues long. CDR3 protein: CASSLFGGSFEQYF. CDR3 in DNA: TGTGCCAGCAGTTTATTCGGGGGTTCGTTCGAGCAGTACTTC.

This clone was counted a single time. This chain connects TRBV4-1 to TRBJ1-2, with D perhaps TRBD1 (6 bases). Germline V gene data show CDR1 as MGHRA and CDR2 as YSYEKL. The V end lost 3 bases, the J end lost 3 bases, and 14 bases lay between the germline ends. The CDR3 extends over 15 amino acids. The CDR3 DNA is TGCGCCAGCAGCCAGGAGACAGGTTCTTACTATGGCTACACCTTC. It is translated as CASSQETGSYYGYTF.

This clone occurred a few times. The chain joins TRBV12-3 or TRBV12-4 to TRBJ1-4; weak D call: TRBD1 (5 bases). Trimming removed 3 bases at V and 8 bases at J, with 10 bases between. This CDR3 spans 13 amino acids. In nucleotides, the CDR3 is TGTGCCAGCAGTTTTCAGGGTTGGGAAAAACTGTTTTTT. This codes for CASSFQGWEKLFF.

The J gene is TRBJ2-5, the V gene TRBV7-8; D is ambiguous. Trimming pared 1 base from V and 2 bases from J, leaving 8 bases between. This CDR3 contains 14 residues. Germline values: CDR1 SGHVS, CDR2 FQNEAQ. For the CDR3, the DNA is TGTGCCAGCAGCTTAGTGAGGCCGCAAGAGACCCAGTACTTC. Translating it yields CASSLVRPQETQYF. Variable domain in full (rest from reference TRBV7-8 and TRBJ2-5): GAGVSQSPRYKVAKRGQDVALRCDPISGHVSLFWYQQALGQGPEFLTYFQNEAQLDKSGLPSDRFFAERPEGSVSTLKIQRTQQEDSAVYLCASSLVRPQETQYFGPGTRLLVL.

V gene TRBV5-1 combines with J gene TRBJ1-1, with 7 nucleotides matching TRBD1. From germline, CDR1 is SGHRS and CDR2 YFSETQ. J was trimmed by 4 bases and V by 1 base; bases with no gene match: 7. This CDR3 comprises 15 residues. The CDR3 DNA reads TGCGCCAGCAGCTTGCTGGGGACAGATACCACTGAAGCTTTCTTT. This sequence encodes CASSLLGTDTTEAFF.

This clone was detected a few times. The chain links TRBV28 to TRBJ2-3; D is perhaps TRBD2 (6 bases). The V end lost 8 bases, the J end lost 0 bases, and 18 bases lay between the germline ends. Germline V gene sequence: CDR1 MDHEN, CDR2 SYDVKM. The CDR3 contains 16 residues. The CDR3, as DNA: TGTGCCAGCGGATCACTAGCAGGAACTAGCACAGATACGCAGTATTTT. This encodes CASGSLAGTSTDTQYF. The full variable domain, rest sourced from reference TRBV28 and TRBJ2-3, is DVKVTQSSRYLVKRTGEKVFLECVQDMDHENMFWYRQDPGLGLRLIYFSYDVKMKEKGDIPEGYSVSREKKERFSLILESASTNQTSMYLCASGSLAGTSTDTQYFGPGTRLTVL.

On this clone: The germline gene is not matched at one end of the junction; a read error may be the cause. The CDR3 spells CASSLFGTSGTRVNF. The CDR3 DNA is TGTGCCAGCAGTTTATTTGGGACTAGCGGGACCCGGGTTAACTTC. The genes are TRBV28 and TRBJ2-5; TRBD2 aligns across 13 bases. CDR1 is MDHEN, CDR2 SYDVKM, per germline. This CDR3 is built from 15 residues.

This sequence joins TRBV19 and TRBJ1-3; D unresolved. Germline lookup yields CDR1 LNHDA and CDR2 SQIVND (reference sequence). The ends were cut back, 9 bases at V and 0 bases at J, with 15 bases in the middle. The length of the CDR3 is 15 residues. The chain's CDR3 is CASKLQPTSGNTIYF. The CDR3 DNA follows: TGTGCCAGCAAGCTACAGCCAACCTCTGGAAACACCATATATTTT.

V and J are TRBV29-1 and TRBJ1-2; D is undetermined. Germline loops: CDR1 SQVTM, CDR2 ANQGSEA. CDR3 length: 12 residues. V gave up 6 bases and J gave up 6 bases, with 14 bases separating them. In DNA form, the CDR3 reads TGCAGCGTCCGAAGCCCTTTGGATGGCTACACCTTC. Protein sequence: CSVRSPLDGYTF.

The chain links TRBV9 to TRBJ2-3; TRBD1 matches 7 bases. The junction had 9 bases not matched to a gene; V was cut back by 0 bases and J by 2 bases. CDR1 and CDR2 from the germline V gene are SGDLS and YYNGEE. This CDR3 spans 17 amino acids. CDR3 in amino acids: CASSVGFWGQTTDTQYF. CDR3 in DNA: TGTGCCAGCAGCGTAGGGTTCTGGGGACAGACCACAGATACGCAGTATTTT.

The CDR3 DNA follows: TGTGCCAGCAGCCACGGACTAGCGGGTACCCAAGAGACCCAGTACTTC. This gives the protein CASSHGLAGTQETQYF. The chain uses TRBV11-2 and TRBJ2-5, with TRBD2 matching over 11 bases. The junction had 6 bases not matched to a gene; V was cut back by 5 bases and J by 1 base. The CDR3 runs to 16 residues. Germline CDR1 is SGHAT and CDR2 is FQNNGV. Looking up the rest from reference TRBV11-2 and TRBJ2-5 gives the full variable domain: EAGVAQSPRYKIIEKRQSVAFWCNPISGHATLYWYQQILGQGPKLLIQFQNNGVVDDSQLPKDRFSAERLKGVDSTLKIQPAKLEDSAVYLCASSHGLAGTQETQYFGPGTRLLVL.

The chain joins TRBV4-2 to TRBJ1-3, with TRBD1 as a possible D gene (6 bases). The CDR3 spans 15 residues. Between the trimmed V and J ends, which lost 0 bases and 4 bases, there was a span of 10 bases. Per the germline V gene, CDR1 is LGHNA and CDR2 is YNFKEQ. As DNA, the CDR3 is TGTGCCAGCAGCCAAGATTGGACAGTGGGAAACACCATATATTTT. Amino acids: CASSQDWTVGNTIYF.

This rearrangement joins TRBV6-5 to TRBJ1-4; D is undetermined. Germline V gene lookup returns CDR1 MNHEY and CDR2 SVGAGI. Trimming cost V 2 bases and J 7 bases, with 14 bases left between them. CDR3 size: 15 residues. Written as DNA, the CDR3 is TGTGCCAGCAGTTACACTGCAGGAAATCCTGAAAAACTGTTTTTT. Its translation: CASSYTAGNPEKLFF.

This clone was counted between two and nine times. The chain links TRBV30 to TRBJ2-5; tentatively, D is TRBD2 (5 bases). Trimming stripped 2 bases from V and 2 bases from J, with 9 bases between. The germline V gene encodes CDR1 GTSNPN and CDR2 SVGIG (reference sequence). This CDR3 has 13 amino acids. The CDR3 here is CAWSFREQETQYF. CDR3 DNA: TGTGCCTGGAGTTTCCGGGAACAAGAGACCCAGTACTTC.

A few counts support this clone. The V and J genes are TRBV19 and TRBJ1-4; 8 nucleotides line up with TRBD1. This CDR3 contains 16 residues. After removal of 6 bases from V and 7 bases from J, the junction contained 13 bases not matched to a gene. Germline assignment: CDR1 LNHDA and CDR2 SQIVND (reference sequence). The CDR3 nucleotides are TGTGCCAGTAGCCCCCTTGACAGGGGACCAAGTGAAAAACTGTTTTTT. This codes for CASSPLDRGPSEKLFF.

CDR3 sequence reads: CASSLVSGGVEQYF. In DNA, the CDR3 is TGTGCCAGCAGTTTGGTATCAGGAGGGGTCGAGCAGTACTTC. The V gene is TRBV28, the J gene TRBJ2-7; TRBD2 is a possible D gene (6 bases). V gave up 3 bases and J gave up 6 bases, with 15 bases separating them. In germline, CDR1 is MDHEN, CDR2 SYDVKM. The CDR3 length is 14 residues.

This chain joins TRBV6-1 and TRBJ1-5, with D possibly being TRBD1 (5 bases). The length of the CDR3 is 18 residues. CDR1 MNHNS and CDR2 SASEGT come from the germline V gene. Trimming shortened V by 2 bases and J by 4 bases, and 21 bases separated the two germline ends. Here the CDR3 reads CASSEWGDGSGLNQPQHF. In DNA form, the CDR3 reads TGTGCCAGCAGTGAATGGGGGGACGGCTCGGGGCTAAATCAGCCCCAGCATTTT.

The V gene is TRBV18, the J gene TRBJ2-3; 11 positions agree with TRBD1. The germline V gene encodes CDR1 KGHSH and CDR2 LQKENI. Losses at the gene ends were 2 bases for V and 3 bases for J; bases not matched to a gene: 1. The CDR3 is 15 residues long. The CDR3 loop is CASSPGTGGTDTQYF. DNA for the CDR3: TGTGCCAGCTCACCAGGGACAGGGGGAACAGATACGCAGTATTTT.

The gene calls are TRBV3-1 (or the pseudogene TRBV3-2) and TRBJ1-6; D possibly corresponds to TRBD1 (6 bases). Trimming shortened V by 3 bases and J by 14 bases, and 11 bases separated the two germline ends. The CDR3 has 12 amino acids. Germline V gene sequence: CDR1 LGHDT, CDR2 YNNKEL (reference sequence). CDR3 protein: CASSHPPGALHF. CDR3 DNA sequence: TGTGCCAGCAGCCATCCTCCAGGGGCCCTCCACTTT.

The V call is TRBV28, the J call TRBJ2-6; tentative D call: TRBD1 (6 bases). Germline lookup yields CDR1 MDHEN and CDR2 SYDVKM. Trimming took off 6 bases at V and 0 bases at J, with 15 bases between the two ends. This CDR3 has 17 residues. CDR3 residues: CASSLDRIISGANVLTF. For the CDR3, the DNA is TGTGCCAGCAGCCTGGACAGAATTATCTCTGGGGCCAACGTCCTGACTTTC. The variable domain in full, with the rest retrieved from reference TRBV28 and TRBJ2-6, is DVKVTQSSRYLVKRTGEKVFLECVQDMDHENMFWYRQDPGLGLRLIYFSYDVKMKEKGDIPEGYSVSREKKERFSLILESASTNQTSMYLCASSLDRIISGANVLTFGAGSRLTVL.

CDR3 sequence: CAGRDRRDTPQHF. CDR3 DNA: TGTGCCGGACGGGACAGGCGAGACACGCCCCAGCATTTT. The chain uses TRBV28 and TRBJ1-5; 8 nucleotides align to TRBD1. The germline gives CDR1 MDHEN, CDR2 SYDVKM. The length of the CDR3 is 13 residues. The V segment lost 11 bases and the J segment 9 bases; nucleotides outside the gene matches: 12. The full variable domain, its missing parts supplied by reference TRBV28 and TRBJ1-5, is DVKVTQSSRYLVKRTGEKVFLECVQDMDHENMFWYRQDPGLGLRLIYFSYDVKMKEKGDIPEGYSVSREKKERFSLILESASTNQTSMYLCAGRDRRDTPQHFGDGTRLSIL.

The gene calls are TRBV6-5 and TRBJ2-7, with a weak D call TRBD1 (6 bases). This CDR3 comprises 13 residues. CDR1 is MNHEY and CDR2 is SVGAGI in the germline V gene. V was pared by 6 bases and J by 7 bases, with 16 bases between. The CDR3 spells CASRDRPLREQYF. The CDR3, as DNA: TGTGCCAGCAGGGACAGACCTTTGAGGGAGCAGTACTTC.

The genes are TRBV7-9 and TRBJ2-1; unclear D gene. V dropped 3 bases and J dropped 4 bases, with 13 bases sitting between them. The germline CDR1 and CDR2 sequences are SEHNR and FQNEAQ (reference sequence). The CDR3 sequence is 15 residues long. The CDR3 is CASSFLSVLYNEQFF. CDR3 coding DNA: TGTGCCAGCAGCTTTCTAAGCGTTTTGTACAATGAGCAGTTCTTC. Drawing the rest from reference TRBV7-9 and TRBJ2-1, the complete variable domain is DTGVSQNPRHKITKRGQNVTFRCDPISEHNRLYWYRQTLGQGPEFLTYFQNEAQLEKSRLLSDRFSAERPKGSFSTLEIQRTEQGDSAMYLCASSFLSVLYNEQFFGPGTRLTVL.

V gene TRBV19 combines with J gene TRBJ2-6, with 10 bases aligning to TRBD1. Germline CDR1 reads LNHDA; CDR2 reads SQIVND (reference sequence). The CDR3 totals 16 residues. Losses at the gene ends were 5 bases for V and 2 bases for J; bases not matched to a gene: 3. This chain's CDR3 is CASSGTGATGANVLTF. In DNA, the CDR3 is TGTGCCAGTAGTGGGACAGGGGCCACTGGGGCCAACGTCCTGACTTTC.